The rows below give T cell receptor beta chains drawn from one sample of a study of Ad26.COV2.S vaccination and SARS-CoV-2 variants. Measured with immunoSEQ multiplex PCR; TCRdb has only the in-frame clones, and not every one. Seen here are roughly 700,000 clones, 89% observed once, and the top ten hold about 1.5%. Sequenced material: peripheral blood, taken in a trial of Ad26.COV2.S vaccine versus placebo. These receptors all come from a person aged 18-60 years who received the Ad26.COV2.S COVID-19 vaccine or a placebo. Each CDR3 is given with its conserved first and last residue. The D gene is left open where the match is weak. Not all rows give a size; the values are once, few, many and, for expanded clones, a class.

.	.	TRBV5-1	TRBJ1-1	CASSQLPEGNTEAFF	TGCGCCAGCAGCCAACTTCCGGAAGGGAACACTGAAGCTTTCTTT
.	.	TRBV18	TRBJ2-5	CASRKSLQETQYF	TGTGCCAGCCGAAAGTCCCTACAAGAGACCCAGTACTTC
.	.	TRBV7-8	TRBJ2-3	CASSLVPGFSTDTQYF	TGTGCCAGCAGCTTAGTACCGGGATTCAGCACAGATACGCAGTATTTT
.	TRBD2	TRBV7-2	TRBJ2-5	CASSLEGSGRRETQYF	TGTGCCAGCAGCTTAGAGGGTAGCGGGCGGCGAGAGACCCAGTACTTC
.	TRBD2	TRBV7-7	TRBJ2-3	CASSLGTSATDTQYF	TGTGCTAGCAGCTTGGGGACTAGCGCTACAGATACGCAGTATTTT
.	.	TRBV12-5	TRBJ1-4	CASGFTGSMTNEKLFF	TGTGCTAGTGGTTTTACAGGGTCGATGACTAATGAAAAACTGTTTTTT
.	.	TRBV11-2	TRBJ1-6	CASSLTASSYNSPLHF	TGTGCCAGCAGCCTCACAGCGAGCTCCTATAATTCACCCCTCCACTTT
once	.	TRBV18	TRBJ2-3	CASSPGRTDTQYF	TGTGCCAGCTCACCGGGTCGCACAGATACGCAGTATTTT
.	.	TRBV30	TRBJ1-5	CAWSGTGPLGQPQHF	TGTGCCTGGAGTGGGACGGGTCCCCTAGGTCAGCCCCAGCATTTT
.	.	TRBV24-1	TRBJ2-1	CATSEVGRNEQFF	TGTGCCACCAGTGAGGTAGGGAGAAATGAGCAGTTCTTC
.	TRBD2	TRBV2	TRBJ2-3	CASRGTSGSTDTQYF	TGTGCCAGCAGAGGGACTAGCGGGAGCACAGATACGCAGTATTTT
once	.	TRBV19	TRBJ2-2	CATWSSRGTGELFF	TGTGCCACCTGGTCCTCTCGTGGCACCGGGGAGCTGTTTTTT
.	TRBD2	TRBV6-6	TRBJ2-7	CASSYGTSTYEQYF	TGTGCCAGCAGTTACGGGACTAGCACCTACGAGCAGTACTTC
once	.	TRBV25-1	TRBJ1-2	CASSEYFGSDYGYTF	TGTGCCAGCAGTGAATATTTCGGCAGCGACTATGGCTACACCTTC
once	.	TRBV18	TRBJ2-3	CASSNEERDTQYF	TGTGCCAGCTCTAACGAGGAGAGAGATACGCAGTATTTT
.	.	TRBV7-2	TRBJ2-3	CASSLGSGGGDTQYF	TGTGCCAGCAGTTTGGGTTCGGGGGGCGGGGATACGCAGTATTTT
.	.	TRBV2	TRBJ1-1	CASVGRGRSEAFF	TGTGCCAGTGTGGGAAGGGGGAGATCTGAAGCTTTCTTT
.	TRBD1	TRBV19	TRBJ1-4	CASSVQGASEKLFF	TGTGCCAGTAGTGTACAGGGGGCGAGTGAAAAACTGTTTTTT
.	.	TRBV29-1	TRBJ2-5	CSVEGGTQYF	TGCAGCGTTGAAGGCGGGACCCAGTACTTC
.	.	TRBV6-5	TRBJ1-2	CASSRGGPGGYGYTF	TGTGCCAGCAGCCGCGGGGGACCGGGGGGCTATGGCTACACCTTC
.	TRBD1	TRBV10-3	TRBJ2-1	CAISNSGTDNEQFF	TGTGCCATCAGTAACTCCGGGACAGATAATGAGCAGTTCTTC
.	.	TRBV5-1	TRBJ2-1	CASSLDGRDIKLDEQFF	TGCGCCAGCAGCTTGGATGGCCGGGACATCAAGCTGGATGAGCAGTTCTTC
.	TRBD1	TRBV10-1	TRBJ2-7	CASSETGTGAYEQYF	TGCGCCAGCAGTGAGACCGGGACAGGGGCCTACGAGCAGTACTTC
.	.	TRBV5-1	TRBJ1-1	CASSLQPTGSWTEAFF	TGCGCCAGCAGCTTACAACCAACAGGGAGTTGGACTGAAGCTTTCTTT
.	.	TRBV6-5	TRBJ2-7	CASSYSRRESEQYF	TGTGCCAGCAGTTACTCGAGGAGGGAAAGTGAGCAGTACTTC
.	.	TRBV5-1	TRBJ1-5	CASSLIPIDVEGNQPQHF	TGCGCCAGCAGCTTGATCCCCATAGATGTCGAAGGCAATCAGCCCCAGCATTTT
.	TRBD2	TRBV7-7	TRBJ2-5	CASSSGLAGGQETQYF	TGTGCTAGCAGCTCGGGACTAGCGGGAGGCCAAGAGACCCAGTACTTC
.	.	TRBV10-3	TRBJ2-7	CAISGFGDPYEQYF	TGTGCCATCAGTGGGTTTGGGGATCCCTACGAGCAGTACTTC
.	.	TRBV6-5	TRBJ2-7	CASNPPPEQYF	TGTGCCAGCAACCCCCCTCCGGAGCAGTACTTC
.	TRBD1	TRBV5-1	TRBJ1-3	CASSPRDSSGNTIYF	TGCGCCAGCAGCCCTCGGGACAGTTCTGGAAACACCATATATTTT
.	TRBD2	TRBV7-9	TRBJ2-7	CASSLSRGGSYEQYF	TGTGCCAGCAGCCTCAGTCGGGGGGGCTCCTACGAGCAGTACTTC
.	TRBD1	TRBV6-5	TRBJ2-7	CASSYSRQGPYEQYF	TGTGCCAGCAGTTACTCCCGACAGGGGCCCTACGAGCAGTACTTC
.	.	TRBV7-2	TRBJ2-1	CASSLEQGSYNEQFF	TGTGCCAGCAGCTTAGAACAGGGATCCTACAATGAGCAGTTCTTC
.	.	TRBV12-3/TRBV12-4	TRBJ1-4	CASMRAAEKLFF	TGTGCCAGCATGAGGGCTGCGGAAAAACTGTTTTTT
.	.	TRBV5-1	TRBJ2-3	CASSLASVTDTQYF	TGCGCCAGCAGCTTGGCGTCAGTCACAGATACGCAGTATTTT
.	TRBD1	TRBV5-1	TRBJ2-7	CASSFTGGPYEQYF	TGCGCCAGCAGCTTCACAGGGGGCCCCTACGAGCAGTACTTC
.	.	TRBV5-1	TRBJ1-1	CASTAGTLNTEAFF	TGCGCCAGCACCGCCGGGACATTGAACACTGAAGCTTTCTTT
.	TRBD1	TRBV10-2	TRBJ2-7	CASSKGRGYEQYF	TGCGCCAGCTCTAAGGGCAGGGGGTACGAGCAGTACTTC
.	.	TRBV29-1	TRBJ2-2	CSGKRSGELFF	TGCAGCGGGAAGAGATCCGGGGAGCTGTTTTTT
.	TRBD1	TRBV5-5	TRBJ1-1	CASSSYGTGLYTEAFF	TGTGCCAGCAGCTCTTACGGGACAGGGCTCTACACTGAAGCTTTCTTT
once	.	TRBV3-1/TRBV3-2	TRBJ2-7	CASGAAPYEQYF	TGTGCCAGCGGGGCGGCGCCCTACGAGCAGTACTTC
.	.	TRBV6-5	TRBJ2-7	CASSYSAGYEQYF	TGTGCCAGCAGTTACTCCGCCGGCTACGAGCAGTACTTC